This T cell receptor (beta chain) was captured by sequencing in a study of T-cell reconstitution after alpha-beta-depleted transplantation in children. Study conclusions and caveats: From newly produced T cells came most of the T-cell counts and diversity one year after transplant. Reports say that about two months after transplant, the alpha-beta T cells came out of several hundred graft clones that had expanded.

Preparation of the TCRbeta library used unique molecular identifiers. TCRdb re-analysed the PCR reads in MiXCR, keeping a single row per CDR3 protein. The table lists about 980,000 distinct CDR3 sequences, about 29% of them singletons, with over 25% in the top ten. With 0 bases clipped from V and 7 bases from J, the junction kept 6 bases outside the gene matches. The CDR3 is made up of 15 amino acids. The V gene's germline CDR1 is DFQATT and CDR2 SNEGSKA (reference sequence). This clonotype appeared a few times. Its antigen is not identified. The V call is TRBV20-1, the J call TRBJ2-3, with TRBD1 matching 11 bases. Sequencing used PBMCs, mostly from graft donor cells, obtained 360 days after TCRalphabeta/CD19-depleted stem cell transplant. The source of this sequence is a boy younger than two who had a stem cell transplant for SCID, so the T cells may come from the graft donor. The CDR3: CSARDRTGGKNTQYF. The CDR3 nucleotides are TGCAGTGCTAGAGACAGGACAGGGGGCAAAAATACGCAGTATTTT.